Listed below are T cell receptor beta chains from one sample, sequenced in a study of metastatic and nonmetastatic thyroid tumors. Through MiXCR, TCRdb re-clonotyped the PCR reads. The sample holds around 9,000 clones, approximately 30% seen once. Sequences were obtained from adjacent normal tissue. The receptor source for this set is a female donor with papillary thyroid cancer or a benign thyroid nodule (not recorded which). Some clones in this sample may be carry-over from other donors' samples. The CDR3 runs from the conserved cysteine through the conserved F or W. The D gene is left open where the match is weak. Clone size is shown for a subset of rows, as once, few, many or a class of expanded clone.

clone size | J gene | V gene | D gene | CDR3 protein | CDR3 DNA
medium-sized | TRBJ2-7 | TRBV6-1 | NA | CASIRQGTGYEQYF | TGTGCCAGCATTCGGCAAGGCACAGGCTACGAGCAGTACTTC
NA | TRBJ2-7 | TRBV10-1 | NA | CANSECVPTAEQYF | TGCGCCAACAGTGAGTGCGTTCCTACGGCCGAGCAGTACTTC
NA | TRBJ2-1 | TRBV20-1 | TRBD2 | CSARTSGGTNSYNEQFF | TGCAGTGCCCGGACTAGCGGGGGAACAAACTCCTACAATGAGCAGTTCTTC
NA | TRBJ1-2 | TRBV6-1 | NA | CASRERGEGGYTF | TGTGCCAGCAGGGAACGGGGGGAAGGAGGCTACACCTTC
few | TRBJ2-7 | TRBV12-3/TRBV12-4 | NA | CASSLAQGSSYEQYF | TGTGCCAGCAGCTTGGCCCAGGGGAGCTCCTACGAGCAGTACTTC
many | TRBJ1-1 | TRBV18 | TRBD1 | CASSRTGTGENTEAFF | TGTGCCAGCTCCCGAACCGGGACAGGGGAGAACACTGAAGCTTTCTTT
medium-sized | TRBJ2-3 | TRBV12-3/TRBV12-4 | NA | CASSSFAQGTDTQYF | TGTGCCAGCAGTTCCTTCGCACAGGGAACAGATACGCAGTATTTT
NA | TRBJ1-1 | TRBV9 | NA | CASSPQSGVEGTEAFF | TGTGCCAGCAGCCCACAATCAGGGGTGGAGGGCACTGAAGCTTTCTTT
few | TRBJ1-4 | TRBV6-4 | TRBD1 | CASSGTGWGEKLFF | TGTGCCAGCAGTGGGACAGGGTGGGGAGAAAAACTGTTTTTT
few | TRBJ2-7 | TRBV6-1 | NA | CASIPTAVGSYEHYF | TGTGCCAGCATTCCGACGGCGGTAGGGTCCTACGAGCATTACTTC
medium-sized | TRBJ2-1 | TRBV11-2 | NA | CASSLGPQGTYNEQFF | TGTGCCAGCAGCTTGGGACCACAGGGAACCTACAATGAGCAGTTCTTC
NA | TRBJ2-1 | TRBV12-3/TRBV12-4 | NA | CASSPNIPLKNNEQFF | TGTGCTAGCAGCCCCAACATTCCACTAAAGAACAATGAGCAGTTCTTC
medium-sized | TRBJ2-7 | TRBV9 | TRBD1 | CASSAQGQGRGTYEQYF | TGTGCCAGCAGCGCTCAGGGACAGGGCAGAGGGACCTACGAGCAGTACTTC
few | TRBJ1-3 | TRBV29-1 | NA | CSVEGWSGNTIYF | TGCAGCGTTGAAGGGTGGTCTGGAAACACCATATATTTT
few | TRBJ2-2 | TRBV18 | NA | CASSPEIQGITGELFF | TGTGCCAGCTCACCAGAGATTCAGGGAATCACCGGGGAGCTGTTTTTT
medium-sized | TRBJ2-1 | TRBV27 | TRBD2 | CASSSQTSGRHEQFF | TGTGCCAGCAGTTCTCAGACTAGCGGGAGACATGAGCAGTTCTTC
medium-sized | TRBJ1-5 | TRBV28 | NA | CASSLNGNQPQHF | TGTGCCAGCAGTTTAAACGGCAATCAGCCCCAGCATTTT
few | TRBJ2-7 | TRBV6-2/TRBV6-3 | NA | CASSYSAGEQYF | TGTGCCAGCAGTTACTCCGCTGGGGAGCAGTACTTC
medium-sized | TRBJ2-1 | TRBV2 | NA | CASSILGREQFF | TGTGCCAGCAGCATACTAGGACGGGAGCAGTTCTTC
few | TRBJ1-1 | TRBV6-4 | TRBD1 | CASSPDRDAEAFF | TGTGCCAGCAGCCCAGACAGGGACGCTGAAGCTTTCTTT
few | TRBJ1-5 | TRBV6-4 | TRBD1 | CASIRSWGQGQSSPAF | TGTGCCAGCATCCGATCGTGGGGACAGGGGCAATCATCCCCAGCATTT
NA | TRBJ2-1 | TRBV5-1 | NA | CASSPIALSSYNEQFF | TGCGCCAGCAGCCCAATAGCGTTAAGCTCCTACAATGAGCAGTTCTTC
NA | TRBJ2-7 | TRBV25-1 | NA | CASTTDGSYEQYF | TGTGCCAGCACGACGGACGGGTCCTACGAGCAGTACTTC
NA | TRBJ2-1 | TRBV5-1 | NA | CASSLAIVQSYNEQFF | TGCGCCAGCAGCTTGGCGATAGTACAATCCTACAATGAGCAGTTCTTC
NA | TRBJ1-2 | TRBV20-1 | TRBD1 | CSAGLTTGGGNGYTF | TGCAGTGCTGGATTAACGACAGGGGGTGGGAATGGCTACACCTTC
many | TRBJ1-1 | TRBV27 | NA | CASRSGAMNTEAFF | TGTGCCAGCAGGTCAGGGGCCATGAACACTGAAGCTTTCTTT
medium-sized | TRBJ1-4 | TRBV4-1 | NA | CASSPTRTTNEKLFF | TGCGCCAGCAGCCCTACGAGGACAACGAATGAAAAACTGTTTTTT
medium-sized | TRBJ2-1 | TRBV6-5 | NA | CASSYGGSSYNEQFF | TGTGCCAGCAGTTACGGGGGGAGCTCCTACAATGAGCAGTTCTTC
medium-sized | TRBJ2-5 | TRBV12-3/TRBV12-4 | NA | CASSMRGVETQYF | TGTGCCAGCAGTATGAGAGGGGTGGAGACCCAGTACTTC
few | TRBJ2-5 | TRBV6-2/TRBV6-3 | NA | CASSYIGGEETQYF | TGTGCCAGCAGTTACATTGGAGGGGAGGAGACCCAGTACTTC
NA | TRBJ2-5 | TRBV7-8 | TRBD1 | CASSLGQQETQYF | TGTGCCAGCAGCCTGGGACAGCAAGAGACCCAGTACTTC
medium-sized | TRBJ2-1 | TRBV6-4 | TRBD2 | CASSDRTSGSNEQFF | TGTGCCAGCAGTGACCGGACTAGCGGGAGCAATGAGCAGTTCTTC
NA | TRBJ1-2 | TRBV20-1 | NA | CSASSGYGYTF | TGCAGTGCTAGTAGTGGCTATGGCTACACCTTC
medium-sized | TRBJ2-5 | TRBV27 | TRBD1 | CASSLVRFGDRGRETQYF | TGTGCCAGCAGTTTAGTAAGGTTCGGGGACAGGGGGCGAGAGACCCAGTACTTC